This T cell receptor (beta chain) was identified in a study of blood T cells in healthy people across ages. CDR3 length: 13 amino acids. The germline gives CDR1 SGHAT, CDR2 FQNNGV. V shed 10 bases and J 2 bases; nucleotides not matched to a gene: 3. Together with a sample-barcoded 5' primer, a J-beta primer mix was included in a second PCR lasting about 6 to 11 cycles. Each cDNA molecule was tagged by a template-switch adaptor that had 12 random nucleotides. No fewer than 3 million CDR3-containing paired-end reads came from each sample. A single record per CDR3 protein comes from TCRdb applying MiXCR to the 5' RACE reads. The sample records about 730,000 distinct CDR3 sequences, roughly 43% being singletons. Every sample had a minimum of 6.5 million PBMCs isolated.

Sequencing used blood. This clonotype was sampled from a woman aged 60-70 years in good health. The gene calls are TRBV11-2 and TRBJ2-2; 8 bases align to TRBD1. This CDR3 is CATGQGNTGELFF. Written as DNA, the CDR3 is TGTGCCACCGGACAGGGTAACACCGGGGAGCTGTTTTTT.